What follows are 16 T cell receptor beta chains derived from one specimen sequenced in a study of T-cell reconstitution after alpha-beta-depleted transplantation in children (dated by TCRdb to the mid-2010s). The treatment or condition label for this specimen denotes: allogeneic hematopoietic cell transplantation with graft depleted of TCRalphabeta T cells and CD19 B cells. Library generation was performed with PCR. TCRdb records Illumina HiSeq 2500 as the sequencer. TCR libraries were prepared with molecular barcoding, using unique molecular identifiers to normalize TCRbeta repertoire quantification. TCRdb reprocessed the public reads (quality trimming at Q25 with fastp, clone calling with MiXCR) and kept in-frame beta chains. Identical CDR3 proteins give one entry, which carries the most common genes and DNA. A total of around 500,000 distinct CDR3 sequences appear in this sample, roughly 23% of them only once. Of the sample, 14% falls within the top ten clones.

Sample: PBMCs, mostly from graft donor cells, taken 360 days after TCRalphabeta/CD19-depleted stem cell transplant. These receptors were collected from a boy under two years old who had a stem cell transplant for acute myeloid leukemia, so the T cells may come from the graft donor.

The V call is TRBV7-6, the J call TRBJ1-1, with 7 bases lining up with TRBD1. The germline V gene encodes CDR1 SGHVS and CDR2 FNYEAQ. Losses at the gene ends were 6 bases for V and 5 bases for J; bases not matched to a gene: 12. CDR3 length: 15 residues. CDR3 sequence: CASSLTGADRTEAFF. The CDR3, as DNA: TGTGCCAGCAGTTTAACAGGGGCAGATAGGACTGAAGCTTTCTTT.

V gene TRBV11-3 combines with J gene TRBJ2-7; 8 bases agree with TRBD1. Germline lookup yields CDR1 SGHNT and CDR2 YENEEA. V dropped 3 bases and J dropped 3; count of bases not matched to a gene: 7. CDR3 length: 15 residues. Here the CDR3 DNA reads TGTGCCAGCAGCTTTCCCGGGACAGGCCTCTACGAGCAGTACTTC. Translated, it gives CASSFPGTGLYEQYF.

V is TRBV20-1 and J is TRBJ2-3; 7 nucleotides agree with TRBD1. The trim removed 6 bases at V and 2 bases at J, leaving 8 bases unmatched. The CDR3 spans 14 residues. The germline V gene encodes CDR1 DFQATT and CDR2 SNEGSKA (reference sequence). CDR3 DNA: TGCAGTGCCAACGGGGACAGTTCCACAGATACGCAGTATTTT. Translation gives CSANGDSSTDTQYF.

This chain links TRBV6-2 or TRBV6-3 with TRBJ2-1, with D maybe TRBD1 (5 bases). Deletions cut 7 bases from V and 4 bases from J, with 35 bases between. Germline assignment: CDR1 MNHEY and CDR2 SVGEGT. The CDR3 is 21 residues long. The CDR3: CASTLRYTLTPQGTGYNEQFF. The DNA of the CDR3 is TGTGCCAGCACCCTAAGGTATACCTTGACACCTCAGGGAACAGGATACAATGAGCAGTTCTTC.

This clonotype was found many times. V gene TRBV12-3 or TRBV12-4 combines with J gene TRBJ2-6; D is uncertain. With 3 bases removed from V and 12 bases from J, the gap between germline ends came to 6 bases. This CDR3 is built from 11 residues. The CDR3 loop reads CASSFETVLTF. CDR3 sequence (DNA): TGTGCCAGCAGTTTCGAAACCGTCCTGACTTTC.

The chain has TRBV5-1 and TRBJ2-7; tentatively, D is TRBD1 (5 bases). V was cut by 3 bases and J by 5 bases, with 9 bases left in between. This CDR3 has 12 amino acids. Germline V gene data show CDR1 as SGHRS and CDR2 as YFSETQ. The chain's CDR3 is CASSSRVHEQYF. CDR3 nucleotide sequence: TGCGCCAGCAGCTCCAGGGTCCACGAGCAGTACTTC.

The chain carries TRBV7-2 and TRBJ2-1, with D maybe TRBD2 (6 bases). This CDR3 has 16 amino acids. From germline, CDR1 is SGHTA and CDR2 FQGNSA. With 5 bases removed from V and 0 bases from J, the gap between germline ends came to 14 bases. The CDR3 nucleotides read TGTGCCAGCAGCCGGATGCGGGGTAGCTCCTACAATGAGCAGTTCTTC. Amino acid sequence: CASSRMRGSSYNEQFF.

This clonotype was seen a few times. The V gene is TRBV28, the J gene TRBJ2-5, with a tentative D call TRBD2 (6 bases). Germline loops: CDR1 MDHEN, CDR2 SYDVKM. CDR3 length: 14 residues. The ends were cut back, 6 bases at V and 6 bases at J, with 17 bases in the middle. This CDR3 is CASSLPGRGKTQYF. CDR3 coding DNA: TGTGCCAGCAGCCTACCGGGACGGGGGAAGACCCAGTACTTC.

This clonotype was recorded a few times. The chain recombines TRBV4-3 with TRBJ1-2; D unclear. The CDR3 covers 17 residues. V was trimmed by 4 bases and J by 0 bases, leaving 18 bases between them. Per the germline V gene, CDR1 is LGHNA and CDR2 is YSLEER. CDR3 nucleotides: TGCGCCAGCAGCCCTGGGATTTACTCGGTCTCTAACTATGGCTACACCTTC. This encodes CASSPGIYSVSNYGYTF.

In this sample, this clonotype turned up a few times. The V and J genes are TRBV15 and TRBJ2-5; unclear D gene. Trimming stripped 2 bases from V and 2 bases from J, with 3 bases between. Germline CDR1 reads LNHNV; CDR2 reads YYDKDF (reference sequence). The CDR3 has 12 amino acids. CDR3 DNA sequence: TGTGCCACCAGCAGACCGCAAGAGACCCAGTACTTC. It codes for CATSRPQETQYF.

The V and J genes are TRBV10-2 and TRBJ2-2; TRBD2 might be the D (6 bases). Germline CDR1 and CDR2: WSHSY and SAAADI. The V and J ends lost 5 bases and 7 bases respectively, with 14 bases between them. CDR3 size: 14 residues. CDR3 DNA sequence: TGCGCCAGCAGTTGGGTGGGGACTGGCGGGGAGCTGTTTTTT. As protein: CASSWVGTGGELFF.

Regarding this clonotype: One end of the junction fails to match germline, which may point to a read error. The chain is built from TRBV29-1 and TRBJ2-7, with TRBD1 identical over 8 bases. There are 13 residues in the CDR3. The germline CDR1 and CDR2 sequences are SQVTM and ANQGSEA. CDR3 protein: CCVGTGLTYEQYF. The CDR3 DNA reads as TGCTGCGTGGGGACAGGCTTAACCTACGAGCAGTACTTC.

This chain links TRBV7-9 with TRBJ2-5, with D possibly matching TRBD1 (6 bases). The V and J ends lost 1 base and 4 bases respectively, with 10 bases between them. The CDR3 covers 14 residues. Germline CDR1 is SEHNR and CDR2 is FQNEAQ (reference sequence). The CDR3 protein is CASSLVDRRETQYF. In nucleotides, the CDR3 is TGTGCCAGCAGCTTAGTTGACAGGCGAGAGACCCAGTACTTC.

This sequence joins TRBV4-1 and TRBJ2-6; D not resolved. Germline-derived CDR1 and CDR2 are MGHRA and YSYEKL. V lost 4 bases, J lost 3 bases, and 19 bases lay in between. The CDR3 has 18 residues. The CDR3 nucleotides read TGCGCCAGCAGCCTCCGGGCCATTACTCTCGATGGGGCCAACGTCCTGACTTTC. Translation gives CASSLRAITLDGANVLTF.

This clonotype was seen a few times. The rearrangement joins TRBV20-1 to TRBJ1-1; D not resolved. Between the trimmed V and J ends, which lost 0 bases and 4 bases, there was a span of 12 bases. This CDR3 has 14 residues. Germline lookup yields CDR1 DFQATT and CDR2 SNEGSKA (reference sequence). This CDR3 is CSAREGQVITEAFF. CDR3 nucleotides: TGCAGTGCTAGAGAAGGGCAGGTTATCACTGAAGCTTTCTTT.

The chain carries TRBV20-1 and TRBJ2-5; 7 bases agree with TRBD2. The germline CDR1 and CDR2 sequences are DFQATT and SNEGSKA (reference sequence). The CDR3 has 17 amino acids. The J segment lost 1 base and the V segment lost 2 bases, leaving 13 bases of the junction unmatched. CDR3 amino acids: CSARRLAETLFQETQYF. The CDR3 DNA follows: TGCAGTGCTAGAAGGCTAGCGGAGACCCTATTCCAAGAGACCCAGTACTTC.